This is a list of T cell receptor beta chains from one sample in a study of blood T cells in healthy people across ages. Via MiXCR, TCRdb re-called the 5' RACE reads, giving one row per CDR3 protein. The repertoire includes about a million distinct CDR3 sequences, roughly 51% of them detected once, and roughly 23% sits in the top ten. The specimen was blood. The receptors were gathered from a woman aged 55-69 years in good health. CDR3s leave out the opening cysteine and the closing phenylalanine or tryptophan.

>TRBJ1-3|TRBV28
ASRQVQTGGNTIY
>TRBJ1-1|TRBV27
ASSLPGFTEAF
>TRBJ2-1|TRBV5-6
ASSPRSGRGLNEQF
>TRBJ2-3|TRBV4-1
ASRIQKTSERDTQY
>TRBJ1-2|TRBV5-1
ASSLDRETGYT
>NA|TRBV14
ANSQRRDSSYEQY
>TRBJ2-2|TRBV2
ASSLKVLGLAGTNTGELF
>TRBJ1-2|TRBV6-6
ASSYSISDDGYT
>TRBJ1-1|TRBV6-6
ASRLTGGAF
>TRBJ2-1|TRBV7-2
ASSWAGEGQF
>TRBJ2-1|TRBV3-1
ASSPQLAGGREQF
>TRBJ2-3|TRBV28
ASSLEIQREAHGTDTQY
>TRBJ1-2|TRBV7-3
ASSRQGAPEGST
>TRBJ2-7|TRBV5-1
ASSVSGFGYEQY
>TRBJ2-2|TRBV28
ASRPSETTANTGELF
>TRBJ2-6|TRBV4-1
ASSHSVGGSSRANVLT
>TRBJ2-3|TRBV29-1
SVETGWSVTDTQY
>TRBJ2-3|TRBV28
ASKAGTSTDTQY
>TRBJ2-1|TRBV7-9
ASSWAEEQF
>TRBJ2-7|TRBV2
ASIWSVGVYEQY
>TRBJ2-5|TRBV20-1
SARAGLAGEAYYNEQY
>TRBJ2-7|TRBV27
ASSVGGWLFYEQY
>TRBJ2-1|TRBV27
ASSLIGGNSYNEQF
>TRBJ2-6|TRBV29-1
SVRPYSGANVLT
>TRBJ1-4|TRBV5-6
ASSVTGLNEKLF
>TRBJ2-2|TRBV20-1
SLLEGATGELF